Below, 28 T cell receptor beta chains from the same sample are listed, as sequenced in a study of TIL therapy for anti-PD-1-resistant metastatic lung cancer. The time point: pre-treatment sample, taken before nivolumab and TIL therapy. The immunoSEQ assay was v3. The method was immunoSEQ multiplex PCR; TCRdb's version includes in-frame clones alone and lacks a portion of them. The sample contains 55,000 to 70,000 clones, more than 75% of which appear only once. Sequencing used blood, obtained at baseline. Source of these receptors: a person aged 25 to 85 with non-small cell lung cancer.

This clone was observed a single time. This CDR3 is CAISEFGQGTFSETQYF. CDR3 in DNA: TGTGCCATCAGTGAGTTCGGACAGGGCACCTTCTCGGAGACCCAGTACTTC. The gene calls are TRBV10-3 and TRBJ2-5; 8 bases align to TRBD1. The CDR3 is 17 amino acids. The germline V gene encodes CDR1 ENHRY and CDR2 SYGVKD. J lost 5 bases, V lost 1 base, and 12 bases had no gene match.

The gene calls are TRBV6-5 and TRBJ1-2; TRBD1 agrees at 7 bases. This CDR3 spans 14 amino acids. Germline CDR1 is MNHEY and CDR2 is SVGAGI. Trimming removed 0 bases from V and 8 bases from J; junction bases left unmatched: 6. The CDR3 sequence: CASSYSQQGLGYTF. Here the CDR3 DNA reads TGTGCCAGCAGTTACTCGCAACAGGGGCTCGGCTACACCTTC.

This chain links TRBV29-1 with TRBJ1-2; D is perhaps TRBD1 (5 bases). The CDR3 sequence is 16 residues long. Germline assignment: CDR1 SQVTM and CDR2 ANQGSEA. Between the trimmed V and J ends, which lost 3 bases and 0 bases, there was a span of 17 bases. Here the CDR3 reads CSVDRLGLEANYGYTF. As DNA, the CDR3 is TGCAGCGTTGATCGTCTGGGGCTTGAGGCTAACTATGGCTACACCTTC.

A remark on this clone: Other DNA sequences of this sample code for an identical CDR3. The chain couples TRBV12-3 or TRBV12-4 to TRBJ2-3, with D uncertain. Deletions cut 5 bases from V and 2 bases from J, with 2 bases between. The CDR3 is 11 residues long. The CDR3 loop reads CASSLTDTQYF. DNA of the CDR3: TGTGCCAGCAGTCTCACAGATACGCAGTATTTT.

The genes are TRBV6-6 and TRBJ2-3; D tentatively reads TRBD1 or TRBD2 (6 bases each). Germline V gene sequence: CDR1 MNHNY, CDR2 SVGAGI (reference sequence). The CDR3 sequence is 17 residues long. Trimming removed 5 bases at V and 3 bases at J, with 21 bases between. The CDR3 protein is CASSQGSWGAVTDTQYF. CDR3 coding DNA: TGTGCCAGCAGTCAGGGGTCGTGGGGGGCCGTAACAGATACGCAGTATTTT.

The chain carries TRBV9 and TRBJ1-5; TRBD1 matches at 8 bases. The ends lost 4 bases at V and 3 bases at J; junction bases unmatched: 6. Germline V lookup: CDR1 SGDLS, CDR2 YYNGEE. The CDR3 is 15 residues long. The CDR3: CASSPGQGNNQPQHF. CDR3 nucleotides: TGTGCCAGCAGCCCCGGACAGGGAAACAATCAGCCCCAGCATTTT.

The rearrangement joins TRBV2 to TRBJ2-6; D is perhaps TRBD1 or TRBD2 (5 bases each). The CDR3 runs 16 residues. CDR1 is SNHLY, CDR2 FYNNEI, per germline. V was pared by 4 bases and J by 0 bases, with 10 bases between. The CDR3 reads CASSGLGTSGANVLTF. CDR3 sequence (DNA): TGTGCCAGCAGTGGTTTGGGGACCTCTGGGGCCAACGTCCTGACTTTC.

In DNA, the CDR3 is TGTGCCAGCAGTTACTTCCCAGGGGGAACGAACACTGAAGCTTTCTTT. Its protein is CASSYFPGGTNTEAFF. The chain has TRBV6-5 and TRBJ1-1, with 7 bases identical to TRBD1. J lost 1 base, V lost 1 base, and 6 bases had no gene match. Per germline, CDR1 MNHEY and CDR2 SVGAGI. This CDR3 comprises 16 residues.

This clone appeared a few times. The chain joins TRBV6-6 to TRBJ1-5, with D possibly matching TRBD1 (5 bases). V lost 5 bases, J lost 5 bases, and 13 bases lay in between. CDR3 size: 14 residues. Germline CDR1 MNHNY, CDR2 SVGAGI (reference sequence). The CDR3 reads CASSPQGNHQPQHF. In DNA, the CDR3 is TGTGCCAGCAGTCCCCAGGGTAACCATCAGCCCCAGCATTTT.

V gene TRBV28 combines with J gene TRBJ1-5; D not resolved. Germline values: CDR1 MDHEN, CDR2 SYDVKM. The CDR3 has 15 residues. Trimming took off 6 bases at V and 4 bases at J, with 16 bases between the two ends. The CDR3 is CASSPSTQFNQPQHF. The CDR3 bases are TGTGCCAGCAGCCCTTCGACTCAATTTAATCAGCCCCAGCATTTT. Supplemented by reference TRBV28 and TRBJ1-5, the full variable domain reads DVKVTQSSRYLVKRTGEKVFLECVQDMDHENMFWYRQDPGLGLRLIYFSYDVKMKEKGDIPEGYSVSREKKERFSLILESASTNQTSMYLCASSPSTQFNQPQHFGDGTRLSIL.

V is TRBV6-5 and J is TRBJ2-2; D call uncertain. Germline lookup yields CDR1 MNHEY and CDR2 SVGAGI. Between the trimmed V and J ends, which lost 8 bases and 0 bases, there was a span of 10 bases. The CDR3 contains 14 residues. CDR3 region: CASSGQTNTGELFF. The CDR3 bases are TGTGCCAGCTCTGGGCAAACGAACACCGGGGAGCTGTTTTTT.

This CDR3 reads CSVDLTRGQETQYF. The CDR3, as DNA: TGCAGCGTTGATTTGACTAGAGGCCAAGAGACCCAGTACTTC. The chain has TRBV29-1 and TRBJ2-5; a possible D gene is TRBD2 (6 bases). Germline V gene sequence: CDR1 SQVTM, CDR2 ANQGSEA. This CDR3 is 14 amino acids long. Trimming removed 3 bases from V and 1 base from J, with 12 bases in between.

The V gene is TRBV11-2, the J gene TRBJ1-5; D unclear. The CDR3 has 16 residues. The ends were cut back, 0 bases at V and 3 bases at J, with 12 bases in the middle. CDR1 SGHAT and CDR2 FQNNGV come from the germline V gene. The CDR3 nucleotides are TGTGCCAGCAGCTTAGAGATTTCGGGGTACAATCAGCCCCAGCATTTT. This gives the protein CASSLEISGYNQPQHF.

The chain carries TRBV11-2 and TRBJ2-2, with 10 bases lining up with TRBD2. Trimming cost V 1 base and J 1 base; bases outside gene matches: 6. CDR1 and CDR2 (germline): SGHAT, FQNNGV. The CDR3 sequence is 18 residues long. The CDR3 DNA reads TGTGCCAGCAGCTTAGTTGTAGCGGGGGGATGGAACACCGGGGAGCTGTTTTTT. Protein product: CASSLVVAGGWNTGELFF.

This clone was observed a few times. J is TRBJ2-3 and V is TRBV20-1; D is uncertain. Germline CDR1 DFQATT, CDR2 SNEGSKA (reference sequence). The ends were cut back, 5 bases at V and 4 bases at J, with 4 bases in the middle. CDR3 length: 10 residues. Here the CDR3 reads CSAVADTQYF. CDR3 in DNA: TGCAGTGCTGTTGCAGATACGCAGTATTTT.

The rearrangement uses TRBV6-5 and TRBJ2-3; TRBD1 might be the D (6 bases). This CDR3 is 14 amino acids long. Germline values: CDR1 MNHEY, CDR2 SVGAGI. V was shortened by 5 bases and J by 0 bases, with 9 bases between the two germline ends. The CDR3 nucleotides are TGTGCCAGCAGTCGAGGGGGAAGCACAGATACGCAGTATTTT. Translating it yields CASSRGGSTDTQYF.

The chain has TRBV30 and TRBJ2-6; 7 nucleotides match TRBD1. The CDR3 is 17 residues long. V shed 4 bases and J 2 bases; nucleotides not matched to a gene: 11. CDR1 is GTSNPN and CDR2 is SVGIG in the germline V gene (reference sequence). The CDR3 is CAWKGTVGYTGANVLTF. CDR3 DNA sequence: TGTGCCTGGAAAGGGACAGTGGGTTATACTGGGGCCAACGTCCTGACTTTC.

The chain uses TRBV2 and TRBJ2-5; tentatively, D is TRBD2 (5 bases). The germline V gene encodes CDR1 SNHLY and CDR2 FYNNEI. Trimming pared 2 bases from V and 5 bases from J, leaving 15 bases between. This CDR3 spans 15 amino acids. In nucleotides, the CDR3 is TGTGCCAGCAGTGAACGGCCAGCGGAGCGGGAGACCCAGTACTTC. It yields the protein CASSERPAERETQYF.

The V call is TRBV30, the J call TRBJ1-1, with D uncertain. The length of the CDR3 is 11 residues. V shed 2 bases and J shed 8 bases, with 9 bases lying between them. The germline CDR1 and CDR2 sequences are GTSNPN and SVGIG (reference sequence). As DNA, the CDR3 is TGTGCCTGGAGTAGGAGTCAAGAAGCTTTCTTT. Translation: CAWSRSQEAFF. The entire variable domain, with the rest obtained from reference TRBV30 and TRBJ1-1, is as follows: SQTIHQWPATLVQPVGSPLSLECTVEGTSNPNLYWYRQAAGRGLQLLFYSVGIGQISSEVPQNLSASRPQDRQFILSSKKLLLSDSGFYLCAWSRSQEAFFGQGTRLTVV.

By frequency in the sample, this clone is medium-sized. The gene calls are TRBV4-1 and TRBJ2-7; 9 bases agree with TRBD2. The CDR3 spans 16 residues. Trimming at V came to 1 base and at J to 0 bases, leaving 4 bases not matched to a gene. Germline lookup yields CDR1 MGHRA and CDR2 YSYEKL. The CDR3 nucleotides read TGCGCCAGCAGCCAAGTCGCTAGCGGGGACTCCTACGAGCAGTACTTC. Its translation: CASSQVASGDSYEQYF.

The V and J genes are TRBV6-1 and TRBJ1-3, with D possibly TRBD1 on 5 matching bases. The ends were cut back, 2 bases at V and 2 bases at J, with 10 bases in the middle. The CDR3 loop spans 15 amino acids. The germline gives CDR1 MNHNS, CDR2 SASEGT. Here the CDR3 reads CASSELWGTGNTIYF. CDR3 nucleotide sequence: TGTGCCAGCAGTGAACTCTGGGGGACTGGAAACACCATATATTTT.

V gene TRBV2 combines with J gene TRBJ1-4, with D uncertain. V was pared by 6 bases and J by 2 bases, with 10 bases between. The CDR3 extends over 14 amino acids. In germline, CDR1 is SNHLY, CDR2 FYNNEI. CDR3 sequence reads: CASRTRVTNEKLFF. The CDR3 DNA is TGTGCCAGCAGGACCCGGGTGACTAATGAAAAACTGTTTTTT. The complete variable domain, with remaining parts taken from reference TRBV2 and TRBJ1-4, reads EPEVTQTPSHQVTQMGQEVILRCVPISNHLYFYWYRQILGQKVEFLVSFYNNEISEKSEIFDDQFSVERPDGSNFTLKIRSTKLEDSAMYFCASRTRVTNEKLFFGSGTQLSVL.

The chain links TRBV2 to TRBJ2-3; the D gene is possibly TRBD1 (5 bases). V was pared by 6 bases and J by 0 bases, with 10 bases between. CDR1 and CDR2 from the germline V gene are SNHLY and FYNNEI. The CDR3 spans 14 residues. The CDR3 reads CASRGLTSTDTQYF. The CDR3 DNA reads as TGTGCCAGCAGGGGGCTTACTAGCACAGATACGCAGTATTTT.

The chain couples TRBV6-5 to TRBJ1-4, with D unclear. Germline assignment: CDR1 MNHEY and CDR2 SVGAGI. The V gene lost 0 bases and the J gene lost 5 bases, with 13 bases spanning the gap. This CDR3 comprises 16 residues. In DNA form, the CDR3 reads TGTGCCAGCAGTTACTCGGATATCAGGACGAATGAAAAACTGTTTTTT. This codes for CASSYSDIRTNEKLFF.

J is TRBJ2-7 and V is TRBV29-1; D is perhaps TRBD1 (6 bases). V dropped 1 base and J dropped 0 bases, with 16 bases sitting between them. Germline V lookup: CDR1 SQVTM, CDR2 ANQGSEA. There are 16 residues in the CDR3. This chain's CDR3 is CSVEGLRDTSSYEQYF. CDR3 nucleotide sequence: TGCAGCGTTGAAGGTCTCCGGGACACCAGCTCCTACGAGCAGTACTTC.

V gene TRBV27 combines with J gene TRBJ2-1, with D perhaps matching TRBD2 (5 bases). The germline CDR1 and CDR2 sequences are MNHEY and SMNVEV (reference sequence). The CDR3 is 16 residues long. V lost 5 bases, J lost 0 bases, and 14 bases lay in between. In DNA form, the CDR3 reads TGTGCCAGCAGTCCCTCGGGGTTCGTCTCCTACAATGAGCAGTTCTTC. It codes for CASSPSGFVSYNEQFF.

This CDR3 reads CASGSIQLGAGELFF. In DNA form, the CDR3 reads TGTGCTAGTGGTTCCATCCAACTAGGCGCGGGGGAGCTGTTTTTT. The chain couples TRBV12-5 to TRBJ2-2, with D maybe TRBD2 (5 bases). The V end was cut by 4 bases, the J end by 8 bases, with 17 bases between. The germline gives CDR1 LGHNT, CDR2 FRNRAP. CDR3 length: 15 residues. Full variable domain (outside the CDR3, taken from reference TRBV12-5 and TRBJ2-2): DARVTQTPRHKVTEMGQEVTMRCQPILGHNTVFWYRQTMMQGLELLAYFRNRAPLDDSGMPKDRFSAEMPDATLATLKIQPSEPRDSAVYFCASGSIQLGAGELFFGEGSRLTVL.

This clone has just one count. The chain employs TRBV6-5 and TRBJ2-7; no reliable D call. V lost 2 bases and J lost 3, with 14 bases in between. Germline CDR1 and CDR2: MNHEY and SVGAGI. The CDR3 totals 15 residues. CDR3 sequence reads: CASSYTATPYYEQYF. In DNA form, the CDR3 reads TGTGCCAGCAGTTACACGGCTACCCCCTACTACGAGCAGTACTTC.